This TCR beta chain was profiled in a study of cytomegalovirus exposure and HLA in healthy donors (dated by TCRdb to about 2017). Regarding the complete study: An earlier analysis of several hundred of the donors reported about 250 Gb of sequence data and about 100 million unique TCR beta sequences from roughly 180 million T cells. An early release that covered about 600 HLA-typed donors contained around 300 gigabases of sequencing data and 70 million to 100 million unique TCR sequences. The genetic ancestry cluster associated with self-reported Caucasian donors included about 84% of the roughly 390 genotyped donors. The study aimed to test whether signatures of past pathogen exposure could be identified by cataloging public T cell receptors. The study profiled the T cell repertoires of hundreds of subjects by immunosequencing and related them to cytomegalovirus serostatus. In addition to the first cohort of several hundred subjects, a separate validation cohort of some 120 different subjects was used. The study combined high-throughput TCR immunosequencing, statistical association of individual TCRs with disease status, and machine learning to predict cytomegalovirus infection status. To study patterns of TCR occurrence, a later analysis re-analyzed previously published TCR beta repertoires from more than 550 donors and added high-resolution HLA genotyping. The later analysis used no new phenotypic data to find candidate immune exposures, relying instead on TCR beta sequences and their occurrence across donors. To decide whether each TCR beta V gene segment behaved as functional or pseudogenic, an earlier analysis of some 540 of the donors relied on high-throughput TCR beta sequencing. Donor age, sex, ethnicity and CMV serostatus were collected together with the repertoire data. In a later genetic analysis, genome-wide SNP genotypes for about 55% of the roughly 700 donors were used, and that subset was treated as a discovery cohort. Every discovery cohort repertoire had been produced on one sequencing platform. Both class I and class II loci were covered by HLA typing, at four-digit resolution. The number of typed donors differed by locus: roughly 629-640 for A, B, C, DRB1 and DQB1; some 500 for DQA1; some 610 for DPA1; and roughly 470 for DPB1. Roughly 5 DR-DQ haplotypes were treated as single units for association and clustering because of strong linkage in the cohort. On average, over 200,000 unique TCR beta nucleotide sequences were sequenced per donor among 398 genotyped donors of the cohort, with 15% to 20% of those sequences being non-productive.

CDR1 SGHRS and CDR2 YFSETQ were looked up in the germline V gene. V and J are truncated by 0 bases and 4 bases respectively, leaving an intervening sequence of 19 bases. CDR3 length: 17 amino acids, cysteine to phenylalanine. Just CDR3 DNA is preserved here, 51 bases in frame from base 1. The library came from the immunoSEQ multiplex PCR assay. A mixture of 60 forward primers for TCR Vbeta segments and 13 reverse primers for TCR Jbeta segments was used in the multiplex PCR. The CDR3 region of rearranged TCR beta genes was amplified from genomic DNA with a multiplex PCR assay. The amplified TCR beta libraries were sequenced on the Illumina HiSeq System as 87-base-pair reads. The authors' pipeline ran thus. A later analysis tallied 70 million to 100 million unique TCR beta chains across the roughly 610 repertoires, and approximately 9.9 million of those chains were shared by two or more donors. Raw reads were error-corrected and collapsed into unique sequences by a nearest-neighbor algorithm in which closely related sequences were merged to remove PCR and sequencing errors. V, D and J gene segments were assigned by aligning CDR3 sequences to IMGT reference sequences. For a sequence to be retained, at least a six-nucleotide match to both a V gene segment and a J gene segment was required. Rearrangements were called productive when the CDR3 lacked stop codons and stayed in frame with V and J; all others were non-productive. Following IMGT convention, CDR3 was defined as the stretch from the second conserved V-encoded cysteine to the conserved J-encoded phenylalanine. The earlier analysis of about 570 of the donors excluded any sequence lacking an unambiguous match to a single V gene segment. An earlier analysis of about 590 of the donors classified V segments as functional when productive rearrangements were above 56.7% and as segregating when the standard deviation between donors was above 5%. A statistical classification framework was developed to diagnose cytomegalovirus status using the catalog of TCR beta chain sequences. In a later analysis, TCR nucleotide sequences were compared against IMGT/GENE-DB human TR gene sequences so that V and J genes could be assigned. A later analysis assigned CDR3 sequences and most-parsimonious VDJ recombination scenarios with the TCRdist pipeline. In a later analysis, each TCR beta chain was defined by its CDR3 amino acid sequence together with its V-gene family, and reads lacking a unique V-gene family were excluded. A later analysis removed 592 highly shared, low-generation-probability nucleotide sequences to deal with suspected cross-contamination and a sequencing artifact. In a later analysis, a clonal expansion index was calculated for each public chain from normalized within-repertoire ranks of inferred template counts. In a later analysis, generation probabilities were computed using a VDJ recombination model fitted to out-of-frame rearrangements, and the results were checked against IGoR. A later analysis scored TCR-TCR, TCR-HLA and TCR-CMV co-occurrence with hypergeometric tests, applying a repertoire-size bias correction to TCR pairs. A later analysis estimated false discovery rates by permuting HLA or CMV assignments 20 times. A later analysis grouped co-occurring TCRs with DBSCAN, adding TCRdist sequence similarity when clustering within HLA-allele-positive subsets. Repertoires with fewer than 30,000 or more than 120,000 public chains, plus five repertoires with anomalous nucleotide sharing, were excluded from co-occurrence clustering. Entries here come from immuneACCESS through TCRdb and include only in-frame sequences with V and J called. Some clones fail to appear in such tables; in the studies checked, an unresolved V gene covers under half of the shortfall, and the cause of the remainder is unknown. V and J calls and clone size come straight from that table; D and trimming were deduced from the DNA. The sample table lists 65,000 to 75,000 clones, approximately 71% of them with a count of one. Clones ranked in the top ten supply under 2.5% of the sample.

What the research found in general, with its limitations: In both the original and validation cohorts, the classifier was reported to diagnose cytomegalovirus status with high specificity and sensitivity. The authors suggested that the approach could potentially be extended to other disease states and immunological phenotypes. A later genetic analysis reported fewer N-insertions in productive TCRs among donors in an Asian-associated ancestry cluster than the approximately 700-donor mean. In this cohort, only TCR beta chains were sequenced, and detectable features were limited by the absence of alpha or paired-chain data. Most TCR sequences were observed very rarely across donors, whereas some public TCRs were present in many individuals. A later analysis found that most CMV-associated TCR beta chains appeared HLA-restricted, with HLA associations seemingly driven largely by CMV exposure. In vitro tests confirmed that a few of the cytomegalovirus-associated TCR beta chains recognize cytomegalovirus antigens. Some 16 rarely observed V segments, including chromosome 9 orphons, were excluded from the earlier analysis of a few hundred of the donors because counts were too low. A later analysis found that TCR association rates varied across HLA loci, with DRB1 alleles showing the most associated TCRs and HLA-C alleles the fewest. A later genetic analysis associated a missense DCLRE1C variant with V-gene and J-gene trimming of TCR beta chains, and an independent cohort replicated the association. At a false discovery rate of 0.05, a later analysis linked some 18,000 TCR beta sequences to specific HLA alleles. The study listed 150 to 200 TCR beta chains as associated with cytomegalovirus. Because HLA typing was unavailable for some donors at each locus, only the typed subset was used in association tests. In an earlier analysis of about 540 of the donors, most TCR beta V segments were observed in productive rearrangements about 90% or about 30% of the time, broadly matching IMGT annotations. According to a later analysis, parvovirus B19, influenza, CMV and Epstein-Barr virus appeared linked to several top co-occurrence clusters. A further reported finding was that TCR beta sequences accurately predicted the HLA-A and HLA-B alleles for most subjects in the first cohort. A cluster of highly shared sequence variants was judged likely to represent a technical artifact of the sequencing pipeline. The only immune exposure information available for the cohort was CMV serostatus. Linkage disequilibrium might explain the correlated functional status among segregating V segments, but an unknown experimental factor could not be excluded. Some IMGT-functional V segments, including TRBV6-2 and TRBV6-3, could not be told apart with the 87-base-pair reads, so those segments were excluded. Roughly uniform sequencing depth across donors was assumed in presence/absence analyses, although this assumption may not hold. Compared with equally common non-associated chains, HLA-associated TCR beta chains in a later analysis were more clonally expanded and had lower generation probabilities. Assigning TCR associations to individual alleles was difficult when HLA alleles, especially DR and DQ, strongly co-occurred.

This clone was observed a few times. Its antigen has not been determined. Per-base quality was not reported, and no clone a single base away is much larger than it. The cohort consisted of approximately 670 healthy bone marrow donors. At the time of sampling, every cohort member was nominally healthy, though immune exposures that went unrecorded were likely present. The donor was CMV seronegative and belonged to the group of around 400 seronegative cohort members. Each donor provided a peripheral blood sample, and peripheral blood mononuclear cells were used for TCR beta sequencing. The Qiagen DNeasy Blood Extraction Kit was used to extract genomic DNA from the blood cell samples.

The clonotype was recovered from a woman in her thirties in good health and CMV-seronegative. The specimen was PBMCs. Here the chain combines TRBV5-1 and TRBJ2-5, with a weak D call of TRBD2 (7 bases match). The base sequence is TGCGCCAGCAGCTTGGGGGAGGGACACCCACACAGAGAGACCCAGTACTTC. Translation gives CASSLGEGHPHRETQYF.